Below, 20 T cell receptor beta chains from the same sample are listed, as sequenced in a study of Ad26.COV2.S vaccination and SARS-CoV-2 variants. Profiled with immunoSEQ multiplex PCR; TCRdb holds only in-frame clones, not every one. The data show under 500,000 clones, 80% to 95% seen once. Treatment reported: approximately 18 received Ad26.COV2.S at low or high dose, single or two shots; five or six received placebo; per-sample allocation not given. Sampling happened 63 days after the first vaccine or placebo injection. The sample was peripheral blood, taken in a trial of Ad26.COV2.S vaccine versus placebo. The receptor set was obtained from a person aged 18-65 years who received the Ad26.COV2.S COVID-19 vaccine or a placebo.

The V gene is TRBV19, the J gene TRBJ2-6; D may be TRBD2 (6 bases). The CDR3 consists of 17 residues. Germline CDR1 and CDR2: LNHDA and SQIVND (reference sequence). The V end was cut by 3 bases, the J end by 2 bases, with 14 bases between. This chain's CDR3 is CASSMLGGRAGANVLTF. CDR3 in DNA: TGTGCCAGTAGTATGTTGGGGGGTAGAGCTGGGGCCAACGTCCTGACTTTC.

The chain joins TRBV19 to TRBJ2-1; 10 nucleotides agree with TRBD2. The V and J ends lost 3 bases and 3 bases, in that order; junction bases with no gene match: 2. The germline CDR1 and CDR2 sequences are LNHDA and SQIVND (reference sequence). CDR3 size: 15 residues. The CDR3 loop reads CASSISGGIYNEQFF. In DNA form, the CDR3 reads TGTGCCAGTAGTATTAGCGGGGGGATCTACAATGAGCAGTTCTTC.

The V and J genes are TRBV18 and TRBJ2-7; 7 bases are a match to TRBD1. The CDR3 extends over 14 amino acids. Germline V gives CDR1 KGHSH, CDR2 LQKENI. Germline trimming cut 3 bases from V and 2 bases from J; bases unmatched to any gene: 4. The DNA of the CDR3 is TGTGCCAGCTCACCGTGGGACAGACCCTACGAGCAGTACTTC. Protein sequence: CASSPWDRPYEQYF.

CDR3 bases: TGCGCCAGCGCCAGCACAGATACGCAGTATTTT. It is translated as CASASTDTQYF. The chain couples TRBV4-3 to TRBJ2-3, with D unclear. The germline V gene encodes CDR1 LGHNA and CDR2 YSLEER. This CDR3 has 11 residues. V shed 8 bases and J shed 0 bases, with 3 bases lying between them.

The genes are TRBV6-6 and TRBJ2-3, with 7 bases identical to TRBD1. The CDR3 runs to 14 residues. Germline V CDR1 and CDR2: MNHNY, SVGAGI (reference sequence). J gave up 4 bases and V 7 bases, and 8 bases lay outside the gene matches. The CDR3 DNA reads as TGTGCCAGCACGACAGGGTTCGGGGCAGATACGCAGTATTTT. Translation gives CASTTGFGADTQYF.

This clone was found a few times. This rearrangement joins TRBV29-1 to TRBJ2-7; 7 bases agree with TRBD1. V lost 6 bases, J lost 4 bases, and 12 bases stayed unmatched. The germline V gene encodes CDR1 SQVTM and CDR2 ANQGSEA. CDR3 size: 14 residues. The CDR3 sequence: CSVENGQAGYEQYF. The CDR3 DNA sequence: TGCAGCGTCGAAAACGGACAGGCCGGTTACGAGCAGTACTTC.

The chain joins TRBV6-5 to TRBJ1-4; D is ambiguous. This CDR3 comprises 14 residues. Germline values: CDR1 MNHEY, CDR2 SVGAGI. V lost 6 bases and J lost 7, with 15 bases in between. CDR3 protein: CASSTPPIREKLFF. In nucleotides, the CDR3 is TGTGCCAGCAGCACACCTCCGATACGTGAAAAACTGTTTTTT.

The CDR3 here is CASSGGQGGTEAFF. The DNA for the CDR3 is TGTGCCAGCAGCGGGGGACAGGGAGGCACTGAAGCTTTCTTT. The chain employs TRBV7-9 and TRBJ1-1, with 9 bases fitting TRBD1. The germline V gene encodes CDR1 SEHNR and CDR2 FQNEAQ (reference sequence). V was pared by 5 bases and J by 4 bases, with 5 bases of the junction left unmatched. The CDR3 extends over 14 amino acids.

The chain joins TRBV3-1 (or the pseudogene TRBV3-2) to TRBJ1-2; D call uncertain. Trimming removed 4 bases at V and 0 bases at J, with 15 bases between. This CDR3 spans 16 amino acids. Germline CDR1 LGHDT, CDR2 YNNKEL (reference sequence). In DNA, the CDR3 is TGTGCCAGCAGCCGAGAGTCCCCGAGAGCTAACTATGGCTACACCTTC. The encoded protein is CASSRESPRANYGYTF.

This sequence joins TRBV7-2 and TRBJ2-6; 9 bases fit TRBD2. There are 17 residues in the CDR3. Looked up from germline, CDR1 is SGHTA and CDR2 is FQGNSA. The V segment lost 5 bases and the J segment 2 bases; nucleotides outside the gene matches: 7. The CDR3 region has the DNA TGTGCCAGCAGCCCAGGACTAGCGAGGACTGGGGCCAACGTCCTGACTTTC. This translates into CASSPGLARTGANVLTF.

This chain links TRBV27 with TRBJ2-1, with 11 bases lining up with TRBD2. The V gene end was trimmed by 6 bases and the J gene end by 0 bases; junction bases not matched to a gene: 7. The germline V gene has CDR1 MNHEY and CDR2 SMNVEV (reference sequence). This CDR3 has 17 residues. CDR3 DNA sequence: TGTGCCAGCAGACCTGGACTAGCGGGTTTCTCCTACAATGAGCAGTTCTTC. Its translation: CASRPGLAGFSYNEQFF.

J is TRBJ2-1 and V is TRBV5-4; no clear D. V dropped 1 base and J dropped 5 bases, with 16 bases sitting between them. This CDR3 has 16 residues. Germline V gives CDR1 SGHNT, CDR2 YYREEE (reference sequence). CDR3 DNA: TGTGCCAGCAGCTTGCAACACTCCCTCGCCCACAATGAGCAGTTCTTC. It is translated as CASSLQHSLAHNEQFF.

This clone was detected a few times. The chain links TRBV3-1 (or the pseudogene TRBV3-2) to TRBJ1-4, with TRBD1 matching over 8 bases. V lost 0 bases and J lost 4; bases outside the gene matches: 7. This CDR3 has 17 amino acids. Germline CDR1 reads LGHDT; CDR2 reads YNNKEL (reference sequence). CDR3 in amino acids: CASSQEVGDRGNEKLFF. The CDR3 DNA is TGTGCCAGCAGCCAAGAGGTTGGTGACAGGGGTAATGAAAAACTGTTTTTT.

This chain uses TRBV6-5 with TRBJ1-2; D not certain. The CDR3 contains 14 residues. V lost 7 bases to trimming and J lost 6 bases, with 18 bases between them. In germline, CDR1 is MNHEY, CDR2 SVGAGI. CDR3 coding DNA: TGTGCCAGCACCTCCCTCGGGCAGCAAGATGGCTACACCTTC. Translation: CASTSLGQQDGYTF.

The CDR3 DNA is TGTGCCAGCAGTCTAGCGGGGGGTAATGAGCAGTTCTTC. This sequence encodes CASSLAGGNEQFF. The chain combines TRBV6-5 with TRBJ2-1; the match to TRBD2 covers 11 bases. This CDR3 has 13 residues. The V gene end was trimmed by 5 bases and the J gene end by 7 bases; junction bases not matched to a gene: 1. Germline lookup yields CDR1 MNHEY and CDR2 SVGAGI.

This clone is a singleton in its sample. The identical CDR3 is also encoded by other nucleotide sequences in the sample. The V and J genes are TRBV12-3 or TRBV12-4 and TRBJ2-7, with 7 bases aligning to TRBD2. This CDR3 spans 13 amino acids. With 3 bases clipped from V and 3 bases from J, the junction kept 2 bases outside the gene matches. The CDR3 nucleotides are TGTGCCAGCAGTTTGACGGGGGGCTACGAGCAGTACTTC. Amino acids: CASSLTGGYEQYF.

On this clone: The sample contains more than one DNA sequence encoding this CDR3. The chain combines TRBV20-1 with TRBJ2-7, with a tentative D call TRBD2 (5 bases). The germline V gene has CDR1 DFQATT and CDR2 SNEGSKA (reference sequence). This CDR3 contains 11 residues. The CDR3 DNA sequence: TGCAGCGCGGACTTAGGATACGAGCAGTACTTC. Encoded protein: CSADLGYEQYF.

This chain links TRBV4-3 with TRBJ2-2; D is tentatively TRBD1 or TRBD2 (5 bases each). Germline V CDR1 and CDR2: LGHNA, YSLEER. The length of the CDR3 is 18 residues. V lost 2 bases and J lost 6, with 22 bases in between. The chain's CDR3 is CASSQPARWGINSGELFF. The CDR3 nucleotides are TGCGCCAGCAGCCAACCGGCCCGGTGGGGGATTAACTCCGGGGAGCTGTTTTTT.

The chain is built from TRBV28 and TRBJ1-4; D possibly corresponds to TRBD1 (5 bases). V was shortened by 5 bases and J by 5 bases, with 15 bases between the two germline ends. This CDR3 comprises 15 residues. CDR1 is MDHEN, CDR2 SYDVKM, per germline. CDR3 in DNA: TGTGCCAGCAGTCCCCACGGGGGAAAGAATGAAAAACTGTTTTTT. Translated, it gives CASSPHGGKNEKLFF.

This clone showed up just once. This chain links TRBV4-3 with TRBJ2-1; 7 bases are a match to TRBD2. Germline assignment: CDR1 LGHNA and CDR2 YSLEER. V lost 0 bases and J lost 13; bases outside the gene matches: 12. The CDR3 runs to 15 residues. The chain's CDR3 is CASSQEGLVAGEQFF. DNA of the CDR3: TGCGCCAGCAGCCAAGAAGGTTTAGTTGCGGGGGAACAGTTCTTC.